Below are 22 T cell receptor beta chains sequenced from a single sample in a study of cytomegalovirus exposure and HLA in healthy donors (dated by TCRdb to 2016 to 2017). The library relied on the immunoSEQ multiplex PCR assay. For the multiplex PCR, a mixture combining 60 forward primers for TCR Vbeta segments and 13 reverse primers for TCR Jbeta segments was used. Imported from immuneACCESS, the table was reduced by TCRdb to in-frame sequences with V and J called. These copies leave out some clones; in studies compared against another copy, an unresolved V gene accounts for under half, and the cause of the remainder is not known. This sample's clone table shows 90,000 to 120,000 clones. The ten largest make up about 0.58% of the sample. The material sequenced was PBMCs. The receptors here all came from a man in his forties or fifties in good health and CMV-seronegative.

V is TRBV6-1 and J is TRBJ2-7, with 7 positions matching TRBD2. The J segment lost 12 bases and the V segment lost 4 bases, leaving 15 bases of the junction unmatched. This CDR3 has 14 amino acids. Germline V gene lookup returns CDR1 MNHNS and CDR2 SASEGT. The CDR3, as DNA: TGTGCCAGCAGTGTACTTGCAAGCGGGACCAGTGGGTACTTC. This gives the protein CASSVLASGTSGYF.

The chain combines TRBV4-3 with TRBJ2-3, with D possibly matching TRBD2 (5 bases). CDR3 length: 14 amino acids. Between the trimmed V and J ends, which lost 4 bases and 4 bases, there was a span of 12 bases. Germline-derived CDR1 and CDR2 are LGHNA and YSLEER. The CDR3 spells CASSRPTRADTQYF. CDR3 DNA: TGCGCCAGCAGCCGACCCACTAGAGCAGATACGCAGTATTTT.

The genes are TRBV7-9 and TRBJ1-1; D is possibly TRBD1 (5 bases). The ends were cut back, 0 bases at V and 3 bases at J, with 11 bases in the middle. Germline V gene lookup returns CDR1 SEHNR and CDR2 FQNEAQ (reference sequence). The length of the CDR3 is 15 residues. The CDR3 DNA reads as TGTGCCAGCAGCTTAGCCCTGACAGAGGACACTGAAGCTTTCTTT. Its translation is CASSLALTEDTEAFF.

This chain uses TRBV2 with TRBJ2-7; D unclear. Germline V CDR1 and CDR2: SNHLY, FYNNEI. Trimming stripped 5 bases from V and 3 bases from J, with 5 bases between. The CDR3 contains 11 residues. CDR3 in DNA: TGTGCCAGCAGTCCCGGCTACGAGCAGTACTTC. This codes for CASSPGYEQYF.

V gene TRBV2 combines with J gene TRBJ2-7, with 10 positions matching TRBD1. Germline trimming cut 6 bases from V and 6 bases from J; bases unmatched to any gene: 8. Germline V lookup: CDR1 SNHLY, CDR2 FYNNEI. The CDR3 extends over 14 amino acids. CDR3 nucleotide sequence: TGTGCCAGCAGGAAAGAAGGGACAGGGGTCGAGCAGTACTTC. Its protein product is CASRKEGTGVEQYF. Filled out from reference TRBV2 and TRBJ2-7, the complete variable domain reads EPEVTQTPSHQVTQMGQEVILRCVPISNHLYFYWYRQILGQKVEFLVSFYNNEISEKSEIFDDQFSVERPDGSNFTLKIRSTKLEDSAMYFCASRKEGTGVEQYFGPGTRLTVT.

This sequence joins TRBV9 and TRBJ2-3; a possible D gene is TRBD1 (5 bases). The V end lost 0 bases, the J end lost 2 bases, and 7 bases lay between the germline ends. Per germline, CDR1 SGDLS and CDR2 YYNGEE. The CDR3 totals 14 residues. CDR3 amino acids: CASSVEGLTDTQYF. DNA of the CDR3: TGTGCCAGCAGCGTAGAGGGGCTCACAGATACGCAGTATTTT.

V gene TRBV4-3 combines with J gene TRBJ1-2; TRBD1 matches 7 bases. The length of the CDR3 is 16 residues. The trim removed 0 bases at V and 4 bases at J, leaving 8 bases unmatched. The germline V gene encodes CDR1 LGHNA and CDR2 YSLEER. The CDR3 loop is CASSQEGDRAVYGYTF. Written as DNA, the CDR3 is TGCGCCAGCAGCCAAGAAGGAGACAGGGCGGTCTATGGCTACACCTTC.

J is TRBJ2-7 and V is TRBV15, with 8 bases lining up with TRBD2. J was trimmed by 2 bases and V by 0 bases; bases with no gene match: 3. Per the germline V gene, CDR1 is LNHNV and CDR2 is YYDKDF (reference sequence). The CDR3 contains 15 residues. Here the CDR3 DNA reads TGTGCCACCAGCAGAGAACGGGGGGGAACCTACGAGCAGTACTTC. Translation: CATSRERGGTYEQYF.

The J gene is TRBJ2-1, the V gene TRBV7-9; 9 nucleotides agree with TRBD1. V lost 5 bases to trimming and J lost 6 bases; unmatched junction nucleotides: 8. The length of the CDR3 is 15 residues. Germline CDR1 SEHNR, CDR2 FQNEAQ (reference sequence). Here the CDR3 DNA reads TGTGCCAGCAGCCCCCGGGACAGGGATGTCAATGAGCAGTTCTTC. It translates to CASSPRDRDVNEQFF.

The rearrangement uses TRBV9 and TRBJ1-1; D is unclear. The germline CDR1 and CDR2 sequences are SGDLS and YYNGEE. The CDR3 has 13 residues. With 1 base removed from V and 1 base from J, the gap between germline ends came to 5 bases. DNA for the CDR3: TGTGCCAGCAGCGTAAAAGCGAACACTGAAGCTTTCTTT. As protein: CASSVKANTEAFF.

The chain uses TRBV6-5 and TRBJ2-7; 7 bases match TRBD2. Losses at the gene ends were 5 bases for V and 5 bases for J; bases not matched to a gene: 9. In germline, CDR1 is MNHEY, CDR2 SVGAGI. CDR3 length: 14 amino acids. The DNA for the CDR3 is TGTGCCAGCAGTAGTCTTGGGGGGGAACACGAGCAGTACTTC. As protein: CASSSLGGEHEQYF.

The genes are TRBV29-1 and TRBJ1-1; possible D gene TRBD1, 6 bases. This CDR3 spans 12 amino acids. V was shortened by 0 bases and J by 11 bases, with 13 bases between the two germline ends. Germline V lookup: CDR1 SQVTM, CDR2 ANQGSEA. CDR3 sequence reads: CSVEDTGNGAFF. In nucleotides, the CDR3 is TGCAGCGTTGAAGATACAGGGAATGGGGCTTTCTTT. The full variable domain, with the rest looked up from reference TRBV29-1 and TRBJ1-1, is SAVISQKPSRDICQRGTSLTIQCQVDSQVTMMFWYRQQPGQSLTLIATANQGSEATYESGFVIDKFPISRPNLTFSTLTVSNMSPEDSSIYLCSVEDTGNGAFFGQGTRLTVV.

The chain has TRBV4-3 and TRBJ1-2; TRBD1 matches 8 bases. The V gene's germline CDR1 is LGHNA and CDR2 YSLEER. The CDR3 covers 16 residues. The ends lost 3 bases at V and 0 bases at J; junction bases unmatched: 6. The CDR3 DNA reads TGCGCCAGCAGCCAGAACCGGGACAGGACTAACTATGGCTACACCTTC. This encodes CASSQNRDRTNYGYTF.

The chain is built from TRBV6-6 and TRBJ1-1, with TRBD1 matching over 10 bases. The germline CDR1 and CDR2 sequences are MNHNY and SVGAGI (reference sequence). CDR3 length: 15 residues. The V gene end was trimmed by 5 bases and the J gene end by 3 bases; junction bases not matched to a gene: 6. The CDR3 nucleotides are TGTGCCAGCAGTCGGACAGGGGGACTGGACACTGAAGCTTTCTTT. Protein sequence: CASSRTGGLDTEAFF.

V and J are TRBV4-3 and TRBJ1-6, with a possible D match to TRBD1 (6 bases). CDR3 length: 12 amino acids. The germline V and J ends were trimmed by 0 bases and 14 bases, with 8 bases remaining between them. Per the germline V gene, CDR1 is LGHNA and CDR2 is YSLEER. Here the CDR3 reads CASSQDRDTLHF. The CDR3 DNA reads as TGCGCCAGCAGCCAAGACCGGGACACCCTCCACTTT.

This CDR3 reads CASGLTPGGNQPQHF. DNA of the CDR3: TGTGCTAGTGGCTTAACCCCGGGGGGCAATCAGCCCCAGCATTTT. The rearrangement links TRBV12-5 to TRBJ1-5; the D gene is possibly TRBD1 (5 bases). The CDR3 consists of 15 residues. CDR1 and CDR2 (germline): LGHNT, FRNRAP. Deletions cut 6 bases from V and 2 bases from J, with 14 bases between.

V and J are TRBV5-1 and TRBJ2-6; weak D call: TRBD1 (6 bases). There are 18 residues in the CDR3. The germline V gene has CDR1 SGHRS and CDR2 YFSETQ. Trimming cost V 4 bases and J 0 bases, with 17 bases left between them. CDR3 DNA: TGCGCCAGCAGCCCCCGGCCCGGGGACAACTCTGGGGCCAACGTCCTGACTTTC. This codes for CASSPRPGDNSGANVLTF.

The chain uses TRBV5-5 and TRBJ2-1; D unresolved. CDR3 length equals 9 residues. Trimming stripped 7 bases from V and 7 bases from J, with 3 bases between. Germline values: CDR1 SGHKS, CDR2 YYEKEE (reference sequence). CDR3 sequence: CASLNEQFF. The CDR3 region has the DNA TGTGCCAGCCTAAATGAGCAGTTCTTC.

The CDR3 reads CASSATTGQETQYF. CDR3 DNA: TGTGCCAGCAGCGCCACAACGGGACAAGAGACCCAGTACTTC. V and J are TRBV9 and TRBJ2-5; TRBD2 is a possible D gene (5 bases). Trimming pared 3 bases from V and 2 bases from J, leaving 11 bases between. Germline CDR1 reads SGDLS; CDR2 reads YYNGEE. This CDR3 is 14 amino acids long. Looking up the rest from reference TRBV9 and TRBJ2-5 gives the full variable domain: DSGVTQTPKHLITATGQRVTLRCSPRSGDLSVYWYQQSLDQGLQFLIQYYNGEERAKGNILERFSAQQFPDLHSELNLSSLELGDSALYFCASSATTGQETQYFGPGTRLLVL.

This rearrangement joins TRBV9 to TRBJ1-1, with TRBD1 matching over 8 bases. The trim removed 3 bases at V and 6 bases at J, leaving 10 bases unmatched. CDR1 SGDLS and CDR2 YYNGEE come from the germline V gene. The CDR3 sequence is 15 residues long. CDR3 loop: CASSAQGQGRAEAFF. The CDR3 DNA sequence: TGTGCCAGCAGCGCACAAGGACAGGGTAGGGCTGAAGCTTTCTTT.

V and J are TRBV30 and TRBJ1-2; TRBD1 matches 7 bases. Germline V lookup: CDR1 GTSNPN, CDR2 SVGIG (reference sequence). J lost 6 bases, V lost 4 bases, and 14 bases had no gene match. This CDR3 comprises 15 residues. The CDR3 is CAWTRSNRGVNGYTF. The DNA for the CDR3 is TGTGCCTGGACGAGATCGAACAGGGGTGTAAATGGCTACACCTTC.

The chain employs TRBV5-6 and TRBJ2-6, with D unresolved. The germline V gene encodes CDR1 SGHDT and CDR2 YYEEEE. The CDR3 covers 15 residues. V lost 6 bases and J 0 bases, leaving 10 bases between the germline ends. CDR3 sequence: CASILGISGANVLTF. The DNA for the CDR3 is TGTGCCAGCATCCTAGGTATCTCTGGGGCCAACGTCCTGACTTTC. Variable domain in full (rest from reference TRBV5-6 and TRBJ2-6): DAGVTQSPTHLIKTRGQQVTLRCSPKSGHDTVSWYQQALGQGPQFIFQYYEEEERQRGNFPDRFSGHQFPNYSSELNVNALLLGDSALYLCASILGISGANVLTFGAGSRLTVL.